The 4 T cell receptor beta chains reported below all come from one sample, sequenced in a study of shared clonotypes between healthy human individuals. Method: immunoSEQ multiplex PCR; TCRdb's copy keeps in-frame clones and lacks some. The sample lists hundreds of thousands of clones, roughly 79% occurring once. Sequenced material: PBMCs. The receptors were sampled from a woman in her thirties or forties in good health. Some clones in this sample may be carry-over from other donors' samples.

The rearrangement joins TRBV9 to TRBJ1-1; D call uncertain. Looked up from germline, CDR1 is SGDLS and CDR2 is YYNGEE. Trimming removed 4 bases at V and 1 base at J, with 11 bases between. The CDR3 is made up of 14 amino acids. This chain's CDR3 is CASSPTRANTEAFF. The CDR3 region has the DNA TGTGCCAGCAGCCCTACGCGGGCGAACACTGAAGCTTTCTTT.

The genes are TRBV30 and TRBJ1-5; maybe TRBD1 (5 bases). The CDR3 is 15 residues long. The germline CDR1 and CDR2 sequences are GTSNPN and SVGIG (reference sequence). The ends were cut back, 4 bases at V and 0 bases at J, with 13 bases in the middle. The CDR3 DNA follows: TGTGCCTGGAAGTCGGGACGGAATAGCAATCAGCCCCAGCATTTT. Its translation: CAWKSGRNSNQPQHF.

This chain connects TRBV7-2 to TRBJ2-7, with D perhaps matching TRBD1 (5 bases). The CDR3 runs 12 residues. The germline V and J ends were trimmed by 5 bases and 5 bases, with 10 bases remaining between them. Germline V gene lookup returns CDR1 SGHTA and CDR2 FQGNSA. In DNA, the CDR3 is TGTGCCAGCAGCCCCAGGGTACACGAGCAGTACTTC. The encoded protein is CASSPRVHEQYF.

The V call is TRBV28, the J call TRBJ2-2; D might be TRBD2 (7 bases). CDR1 is MDHEN and CDR2 is SYDVKM in the germline V gene. The CDR3 length is 15 residues. V lost 9 bases to trimming and J lost 5 bases, with 19 bases between them. This chain's CDR3 is CASVTAGRGTGELFF. CDR3 bases: TGTGCCAGTGTAACCGCGGGGAGGGGGACCGGGGAGCTGTTTTTT.